This record concerns one TCR beta chain sequence. It lacks a known antigen. A read error may explain this, as a much larger clone is one base away. V is cut by 6 bases and J by 12 bases, and the space between the germline ends is 17 bases. The CDR3 spans 12 residues, from the cysteine through the phenylalanine. Of the read, only the CDR3 DNA is kept; its 36 bases are in frame from base 1. CDR1 SGHDT and CDR2 YYEEEE were looked up in the germline V gene. Library preparation employed 5' RACE. Sequencing instrument: Illumina MiSeq. During library preparation, unique molecular identifiers were attached to individual cDNA molecules so that TCRs could be counted quantitatively and reproducibly. Regarding the original processing steps: The median number of TCRs per sample was some 100,000, ranging from about 20,000 to 700,000. The Decombinator software suite was used to annotate V, J and CDR3 in the TCR reads. To make PS versus PT1 abundance plots, every sample was subsampled to the same number of TCRs (28,000). TCRs were defined as expanded if absent before sensitization and observed at least eight times at the 2-week time point. TCRdb ran its own pipeline on the public reads, namely fastp trimming at Q25 and MiXCR clone calling, and kept in-frame beta chains. Each entry is one CDR3 protein sequence, shown with its most common DNA and genes. TCRdb's processing, not the authors', yielded these V and J calls. A total of about 140,000 distinct CDR3 sequences appear in this sample, 3.5% to 5% of them only once. 1.3% to 1.5% of the sample goes to the ten largest clones.

Total RNA was extracted from unfractionated whole blood that had been collected in Tempus Blood RNA tubes. About five healthy volunteers acted as controls for TCR sequencing and had blood drawn at day 0, 2 weeks and 6 weeks. The sample comes from a study of human T cells and chemical hapten exposure (dated by TCRdb to the early 2020s). Describing the broader study: Libraries were pooled for sequencing, and variation in per-sample TCR yields was attributed mainly to small differences in library volumes within the pool. Each blood RNA sample was used to sequence both TCR alpha and TCR beta chains. Peripheral blood TCR repertoire changes were tracked in vivo in alopecia patients during primary and secondary sensitization to the hapten diphenylcyclopropenone (DPC). Broad study findings and their caveats: No change with DPC sensitization was found in the number of TCRs above 1 in 1000 frequency, and no evidence of global repertoire structure alterations was found. Repeated subsampling changed both the strength of the expansion versus patch-test correlation and the threshold at which the correlation became significant.

The chain was built from TRBV5-6 and TRBJ2-3; a confident D gene designation cannot be given. The receptor was derived from a female donor in good health. This receptor has the CDR3 CASNRRPEVQYF. The DNA is TGTGCCAGCAATCGGCGGCCAGAAGTACAGTATTTT.